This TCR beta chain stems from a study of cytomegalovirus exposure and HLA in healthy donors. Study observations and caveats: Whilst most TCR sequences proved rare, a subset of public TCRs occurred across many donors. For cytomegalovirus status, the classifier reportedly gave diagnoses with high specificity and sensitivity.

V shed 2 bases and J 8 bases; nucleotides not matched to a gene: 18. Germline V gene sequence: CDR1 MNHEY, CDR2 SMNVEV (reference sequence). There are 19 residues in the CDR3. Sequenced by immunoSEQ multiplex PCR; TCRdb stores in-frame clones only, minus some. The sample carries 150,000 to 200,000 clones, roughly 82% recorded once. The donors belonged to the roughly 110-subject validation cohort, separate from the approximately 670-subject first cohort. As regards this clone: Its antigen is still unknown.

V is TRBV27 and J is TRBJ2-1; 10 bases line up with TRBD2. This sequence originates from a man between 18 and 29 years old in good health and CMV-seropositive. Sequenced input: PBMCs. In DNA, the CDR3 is TGTGCCAGCAGTTTAGGGTTCCGGGGGAGGGCTAGCGGGAGTTATGAGCAGTTCTTC. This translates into CASSLGFRGRASGSYEQFF.